The 5 T cell receptor beta chains listed next were all sequenced from one sample in a study of T-cell memory formation after mild COVID-19. Using its own MiXCR run on the 5' RACE reads, TCRdb lists one record per CDR3 protein. The table includes roughly 320,000 distinct CDR3 sequences, 25% to 30% detected once. The sequencing sample was made of PBMCs or a T cell subset sorted from them (not recorded which). The receptors here all came from an adult woman who had mild COVID-19 (a few samples of this study predate the infection). Cell type and time point are not known.

This clonotype was counted only a few times. This chain connects TRBV5-1 to TRBJ2-1; TRBD1 aligns across 10 bases. The V gene's germline CDR1 is SGHRS and CDR2 YFSETQ. The CDR3 has 17 residues. The J segment lost 8 bases and the V segment lost 1 base, leaving 12 bases of the junction unmatched. CDR3 nucleotides: TGCGCCAGCAGCTTGCTAACACCTGGGACAGGGGCGGATGAGCAGTTCTTC. Its translation: CASSLLTPGTGADEQFF.

This clonotype came up a few times. The V and J genes are TRBV12-3 or TRBV12-4 and TRBJ2-6, with 9 bases lining up with TRBD1. With 2 bases clipped from V and 1 base from J, the junction kept 9 bases outside the gene matches. This CDR3 is 19 amino acids long. In nucleotides, the CDR3 is TGTGCCAGCAGTTTATCACCGGGACAGGGATTATCTGGGGCCAACGTCCTGACTTTC. It yields the protein CASSLSPGQGLSGANVLTF.

V and J are TRBV12-3 or TRBV12-4 and TRBJ2-3; 8 bases agree with TRBD2. The CDR3 is 18 residues long. With 6 bases clipped from V and 0 bases from J, the junction kept 14 bases outside the gene matches. The CDR3 region is CASSAGGLAVPSTDTQYF. DNA for the CDR3: TGTGCCAGCAGCGCCGGCGGACTAGCAGTTCCTAGCACAGATACGCAGTATTTT.

The sample holds a few counts of this clonotype. The chain recombines TRBV7-2 with TRBJ2-2, with a possible D match to TRBD2 (7 bases). Trimming took 4 bases from V and 6 from J, leaving 15 bases between them. Per the germline V gene, CDR1 is SGHTA and CDR2 is FQGNSA. The CDR3 is 15 residues long. The CDR3 reads CASSYPRGRAGELFF. The CDR3 nucleotides read TGTGCCAGCAGCTACCCGAGGGGGAGGGCCGGGGAGCTGTTTTTT.

This clonotype was observed a few times. V is TRBV19 and J is TRBJ1-1; D may be TRBD1 (5 bases). Trimming took 6 bases from V and 0 from J, leaving 17 bases between them. This CDR3 has 16 amino acids. From germline, CDR1 is LNHDA and CDR2 SQIVND (reference sequence). CDR3 sequence (DNA): TGTGCCAGTAGAACTTGGAGGGGCTTTATGAACACTGAAGCTTTCTTT. Encoded protein: CASRTWRGFMNTEAFF.